The 10 T cell receptor beta chains given below trace back to one sample, sequenced in a study of shared clonotypes between healthy human individuals. The repertoire was sequenced with immunoSEQ multiplex PCR; TCRdb's copy has only in-frame clones and lacks some. The repertoire holds hundreds of thousands of clones, with around 72% as singletons. The sample was memory CD4+ T cells sorted from blood. Subset here: CD45RA-negative fraction. Source of these receptors: a woman in her twenties or thirties in good health.

The J gene is TRBJ2-7, the V gene TRBV2; 8 nucleotides line up with TRBD1. The CDR3 contains 15 residues. The trim removed 8 bases at V and 2 bases at J, leaving 11 bases unmatched. Germline values: CDR1 SNHLY, CDR2 FYNNEI. CDR3 amino acids: CASGYRQGPTYEQYF. The CDR3 nucleotides read TGTGCCAGCGGATACCGACAGGGGCCGACCTACGAGCAGTACTTC.

This chain links TRBV5-1 with TRBJ2-1, with TRBD1 matching 11 bases. CDR3 size: 17 residues. V was pared by 2 bases and J by 6 bases, with 10 bases of the junction left unmatched. Germline assignment: CDR1 SGHRS and CDR2 YFSETQ. DNA of the CDR3: TGCGCCAGCAGCTTCATAGGTGGGACAGGGGGAATCAATGAGCAGTTCTTC. Its translation: CASSFIGGTGGINEQFF.

This clone was seen at least ten times. The rearrangement joins TRBV5-1 to TRBJ1-2, with 7 bases identical to TRBD1. CDR1 and CDR2 (germline): SGHRS, YFSETQ. The V and J ends lost 5 bases and 8 bases, in that order; junction bases with no gene match: 12. This CDR3 comprises 14 residues. Here the CDR3 reads CASSSGQQEEGYTF. The CDR3 DNA is TGCGCCAGCAGTTCGGGACAGCAAGAAGAAGGCTACACCTTC.

The chain recombines TRBV6-6 with TRBJ1-5, with TRBD1 matching over 8 bases. The CDR3 runs 15 residues. CDR1 MNHNY and CDR2 SVGAGI come from the germline V gene (reference sequence). Losses at the gene ends were 10 bases for V and 6 bases for J; bases not matched to a gene: 14. The CDR3 bases are TGTGCCACCAAATCTAGGACAGGGATGGTTCAGCCCCAGCATTTT. As protein: CATKSRTGMVQPQHF.

The DNA of the CDR3 is TGTGCCAGCAGCACGAGTAACTATGGCTACACCTTC. Residues: CASSTSNYGYTF. This chain uses TRBV9 with TRBJ1-2; D gene unclear. The germline V and J ends were trimmed by 4 bases and 1 base, with 5 bases remaining between them. The CDR3 is made up of 12 amino acids. CDR1 and CDR2 (germline): SGDLS, YYNGEE.

CDR3 DNA: TGCGCCAGCAGTCATGACAGGGAACAGCCCCAGCATTTT. Amino acids: CASSHDREQPQHF. The rearrangement joins TRBV5-1 to TRBJ1-5; 7 nucleotides align to TRBD1. Germline CDR1 is SGHRS and CDR2 is YFSETQ. The CDR3 has 13 residues. Unmatched junction bases numbered 6, after V lost 5 bases and J lost 7 bases. The whole variable domain, remainder taken from reference TRBV5-1 and TRBJ1-5, is KAGVTQTPRYLIKTRGQQVTLSCSPISGHRSVSWYQQTPGQGLQFLFEYFSETQRNKGNFPGRFSGRQFSNSRSEMNVSTLELGDSALYLCASSHDREQPQHFGDGTRLSIL.

This clone came up once. The V gene is TRBV9, the J gene TRBJ1-1; 11 nucleotides line up with TRBD1. This CDR3 comprises 17 residues. Unmatched junction bases numbered 9, after V lost 4 bases and J lost 1 base. CDR1 is SGDLS, CDR2 YYNGEE, per germline. CDR3 DNA sequence: TGTGCCAGCAGCTTACGACCGGGACAGGGGGGGAACACTGAAGCTTTCTTT. Amino acids: CASSLRPGQGGNTEAFF. Full variable domain (remainder filled in from reference TRBV9 and TRBJ1-1): DSGVTQTPKHLITATGQRVTLRCSPRSGDLSVYWYQQSLDQGLQFLIQYYNGEERAKGNILERFSAQQFPDLHSELNLSSLELGDSALYFCASSLRPGQGGNTEAFFGQGTRLTVV.

The V and J genes are TRBV2 and TRBJ2-5; D not resolved. Germline V gives CDR1 SNHLY, CDR2 FYNNEI. Deletions cut 4 bases from V and 5 bases from J, with 8 bases between. This CDR3 has 12 amino acids. The CDR3 protein is CASSVLSETQYF. Written as DNA, the CDR3 is TGTGCCAGCAGTGTCCTCTCTGAGACCCAGTACTTC.

This clone was seen a few times. The rearrangement joins TRBV19 to TRBJ2-7; D possibly corresponds to TRBD2 (6 bases). The germline V gene encodes CDR1 LNHDA and CDR2 SQIVND (reference sequence). The V end lost 3 bases, the J end lost 5 bases, and 11 bases lay between the germline ends. This CDR3 region has 13 residues. CDR3 coding DNA: TGTGCCAGTAGTATTGATCCGGGGGACGAGCAGTACTTC. Residues: CASSIDPGDEQYF.

This clone was recorded a few times. The chain carries TRBV7-2 and TRBJ1-1, with D unresolved. Per germline, CDR1 SGHTA and CDR2 FQGNSA. The CDR3 is made up of 14 amino acids. Trimming cost V 1 base and J 1 base, with 7 bases left between them. The CDR3: CASSLVSRNTEAFF. In nucleotides, the CDR3 is TGTGCCAGCAGCTTAGTTAGTCGGAACACTGAAGCTTTCTTT.